The T cell receptor beta chain under discussion was sequenced for a study of CD8 T cells in ankylosing spondylitis. The V gene's germline CDR1 is DFQATT and CDR2 SNEGSKA (reference sequence). The CDR3 length is 13 residues. The TCR beta libraries were generated through quantitative 5'-RACE incorporating molecular barcodes. TCRdb used MiXCR to reprocess the 5' RACE reads, holding one entry per CDR3 protein. In the table there are under 250,000 distinct CDR3 sequences, 32% of which are singletons. This clonotype has more than one count but fewer than ten. Its antigen remains unidentified. Study-wide findings and caveats: CD8+ cells made up the disease-linked clones, which were relatively rare in peripheral blood. Clones tied to disease were said to be significantly enriched in matched ankylosing spondylitis synovial fluid. Eight highly homologous variants formed a TCR beta motif that appeared characteristic of ankylosing spondylitis blood.

The source is a male donor with ankylosing spondylitis or in good health (not recorded which). This chain connects TRBV20-1 to TRBJ2-5; the D gene is possibly TRBD2 (7 bases). The sample taken for sequencing was blood, either unsorted or a sorted T cell fraction (not recorded which). CDR3 bases: TGCAGGGCCCCCCGGGGGGCAAAAGAGACCCAGTACTTC. The encoded protein is CRAPRGAKETQYF.